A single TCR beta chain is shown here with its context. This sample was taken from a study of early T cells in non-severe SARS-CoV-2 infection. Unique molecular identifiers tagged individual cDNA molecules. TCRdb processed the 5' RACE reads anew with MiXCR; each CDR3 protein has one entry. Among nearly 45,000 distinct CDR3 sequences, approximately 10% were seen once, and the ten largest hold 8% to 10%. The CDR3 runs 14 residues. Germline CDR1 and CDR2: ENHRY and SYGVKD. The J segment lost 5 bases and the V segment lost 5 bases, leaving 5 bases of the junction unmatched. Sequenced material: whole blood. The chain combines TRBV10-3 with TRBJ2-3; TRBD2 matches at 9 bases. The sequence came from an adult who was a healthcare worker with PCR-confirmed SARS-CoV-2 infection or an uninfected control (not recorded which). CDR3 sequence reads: CAISSSGDIDTQYF. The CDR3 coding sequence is TGTGCCATCAGTTCTAGCGGGGACATAGATACGCAGTATTTT.